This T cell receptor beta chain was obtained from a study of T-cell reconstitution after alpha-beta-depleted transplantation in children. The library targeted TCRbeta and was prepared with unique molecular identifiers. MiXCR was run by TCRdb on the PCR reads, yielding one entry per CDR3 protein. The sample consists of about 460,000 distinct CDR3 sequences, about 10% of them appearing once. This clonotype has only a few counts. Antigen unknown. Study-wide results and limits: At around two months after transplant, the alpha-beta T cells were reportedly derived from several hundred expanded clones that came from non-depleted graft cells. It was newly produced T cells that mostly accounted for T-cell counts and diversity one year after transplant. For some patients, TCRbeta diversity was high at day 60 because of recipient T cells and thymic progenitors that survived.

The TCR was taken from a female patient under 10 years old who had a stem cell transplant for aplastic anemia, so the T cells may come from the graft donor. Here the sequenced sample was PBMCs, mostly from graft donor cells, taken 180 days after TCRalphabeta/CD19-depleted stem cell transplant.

The chain's CDR3 is CASSFGPLIEQFF. In nucleotides, the CDR3 is TGTGCCAGCAGTTTTGGACCCCTCATAGAGCAGTTCTTC. This rearrangement joins TRBV27 to TRBJ2-1; D is unclear. Per the germline V gene, CDR1 is MNHEY and CDR2 is SMNVEV (reference sequence). The V end lost 3 bases, the J end lost 10 bases, and 13 bases lay between the germline ends. CDR3 length: 13 amino acids.